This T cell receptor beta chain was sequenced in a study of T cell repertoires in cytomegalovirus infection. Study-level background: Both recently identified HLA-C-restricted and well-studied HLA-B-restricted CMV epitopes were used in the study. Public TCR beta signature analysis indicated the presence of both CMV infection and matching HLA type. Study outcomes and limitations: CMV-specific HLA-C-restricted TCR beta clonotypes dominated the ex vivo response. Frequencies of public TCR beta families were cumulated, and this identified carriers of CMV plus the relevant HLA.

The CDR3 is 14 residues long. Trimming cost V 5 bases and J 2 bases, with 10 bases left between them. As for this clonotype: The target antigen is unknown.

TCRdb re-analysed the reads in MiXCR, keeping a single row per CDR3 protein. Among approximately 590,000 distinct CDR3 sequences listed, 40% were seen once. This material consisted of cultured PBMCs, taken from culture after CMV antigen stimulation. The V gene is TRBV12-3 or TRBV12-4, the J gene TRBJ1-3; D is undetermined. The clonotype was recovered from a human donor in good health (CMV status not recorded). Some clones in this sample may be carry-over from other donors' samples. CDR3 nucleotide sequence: TGTGCCAGCAGTCCTCAGAATCCTGGAAACACCATATATTTT. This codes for CASSPQNPGNTIYF.